This T cell receptor beta chain came from a study of identical twins. Study outcomes and limitations: Twin sharing of out-of-frame TCR alpha was underestimated by models in monozygotic pairs.

Template switching added a universal primer binding site, and final cDNA carried unique molecular identifiers. TCRdb independently ran MiXCR on the 5' RACE reads; one entry per CDR3 protein. The sample includes 450,000 or so distinct CDR3 sequences, over 12% of them seen just once. Only a few counts were recorded for this clonotype. What it binds is unknown. V shed 7 bases and J shed 7 bases, with 14 bases lying between them. The CDR3 is made up of 13 amino acids. Germline lookup yields CDR1 MNHEY and CDR2 SVGEGT. This sample also appeared in a second study, on yellow fever vaccine responses in identical twins.

The clonotype originates from a woman aged 18-29 years in good health. J is TRBJ2-1 and V is TRBV6-2 or TRBV6-3, with no clear D. The sample taken for sequencing was CD4+ T cells sorted from blood. The CDR3 region has the DNA TGTGCCAGCACCTCCCAAGCATTGAATGAGCAGTTCTTC. Its translation: CASTSQALNEQFF.